The 26 T cell receptor beta chains below were found in one sample sequenced in a study of CD8 T cells in Susac syndrome. Random hexamers primed reverse transcription of about 0.45 to 1 ug RNA. TCRdb re-derived calls from the immunoSEQ multiplex PCR reads in MiXCR, one entry per CDR3 protein. This sample carries under 70,000 distinct CDR3 sequences, 85% to 95% of them seen once, and the ten largest clones take roughly 0.19%. The sample comprised CD8+ T cells from PBMCs. The receptors originated from a human donor in good health.

The V and J genes are TRBV2 and TRBJ1-5; D not certain. Trimming took off 6 bases at V and 0 bases at J, with 12 bases between the two ends. The CDR3 is 15 amino acids. Germline V gene data show CDR1 as SNHLY and CDR2 as FYNNEI. Here the CDR3 reads CASSLTADSNQPQHF. CDR3 bases: TGTGCCAGCAGCCTGACGGCAGATAGCAATCAGCCCCAGCATTTT.

The chain combines TRBV11-2 with TRBJ1-4, with TRBD1 as a possible D gene (6 bases). The CDR3 is made up of 18 amino acids. V shed 5 bases and J shed 6 bases, with 25 bases lying between them. Germline values: CDR1 SGHAT, CDR2 FQNNGV. The CDR3 sequence is CASSQRGWGYDSDEKLFF. In DNA, the CDR3 is TGTGCCAGCAGCCAAAGGGGGTGGGGGTACGATTCCGATGAAAAACTGTTTTTT.

The chain employs TRBV27 and TRBJ2-7; D gene ambiguous. The V gene lost 8 bases and the J gene lost 4 bases, with 18 bases spanning the gap. The CDR3 is 14 residues long. Germline lookup yields CDR1 MNHEY and CDR2 SMNVEV (reference sequence). The CDR3 is CASSDVRRSYEQYF. CDR3 nucleotides: TGTGCCAGCTCCGACGTACGTAGATCGTACGAGCAGTACTTC.

The chain recombines TRBV27 with TRBJ2-7; TRBD1 matches 9 bases. The CDR3 sequence is 16 residues long. The germline V gene encodes CDR1 MNHEY and CDR2 SMNVEV (reference sequence). The J segment lost 0 bases and the V segment lost 5 bases, leaving 8 bases of the junction unmatched. As DNA, the CDR3 is TGTGCCAGCAGTACTCTCCGACAGGGGGACTCCTACGAGCAGTACTTC. It encodes CASSTLRQGDSYEQYF.

The chain employs TRBV28 and TRBJ1-5, with a possible D match to TRBD1 (6 bases). CDR1 and CDR2 (germline): MDHEN, SYDVKM. The CDR3 loop spans 14 amino acids. The V and J ends lost 7 bases and 4 bases respectively, with 14 bases between them. The CDR3 loop is CASILWGANQPQHF. Here the CDR3 DNA reads TGTGCCAGCATCCTTTGGGGGGCGAATCAGCCCCAGCATTTT.

The chain couples TRBV29-1 to TRBJ2-5; maybe TRBD2 (7 bases). Trimming cost V 3 bases and J 1 base, with 15 bases left between them. Germline CDR1 reads SQVTM; CDR2 reads ANQGSEA. The CDR3 runs 15 residues. CDR3 nucleotide sequence: TGCAGCGTTGAGGGGCGCGGGGGCCTCCAAGAGACCCAGTACTTC. This gives the protein CSVEGRGGLQETQYF.

The genes are TRBV6-5 and TRBJ2-1, with TRBD2 matching over 9 bases. CDR3 length equals 15 residues. Germline CDR1 MNHEY, CDR2 SVGAGI. V lost 7 bases, J lost 10 bases, and 14 bases stayed unmatched. The CDR3 sequence: CASTKRGAPLWEQFF. CDR3 bases: TGTGCCAGCACAAAGCGGGGGGCCCCCTTATGGGAGCAGTTCTTC.

The J gene is TRBJ1-5, the V gene TRBV6-5, with D unresolved. The CDR3 spans 13 residues. V was cut by 5 bases and J by 7 bases, with 12 bases left in between. Germline V gene lookup returns CDR1 MNHEY and CDR2 SVGAGI. CDR3 protein: CASSPQREQPQHF. As DNA, the CDR3 is TGTGCCAGCAGTCCCCAGCGAGAACAGCCCCAGCATTTT.

The chain carries TRBV15 and TRBJ2-5; 7 nucleotides align to TRBD1. The germline V gene encodes CDR1 LNHNV and CDR2 YYDKDF (reference sequence). There are 16 residues in the CDR3. Germline trimming cut 0 bases from V and 2 bases from J; bases unmatched to any gene: 6. The CDR3 is CATSRDLGTVQETQYF. CDR3 sequence (DNA): TGTGCCACCAGCAGAGATCTTGGGACAGTACAAGAGACCCAGTACTTC.

J is TRBJ2-7 and V is TRBV6-2 or TRBV6-3; 7 bases are shared with TRBD2. Germline V gene lookup returns CDR1 MNHEY and CDR2 SVGEGT. This CDR3 is built from 14 residues. The trim removed 0 bases at V and 2 bases at J, leaving 1 base unmatched. The CDR3 loop reads CASSYSGRAYEQYF. The CDR3 nucleotides read TGTGCCAGCAGTTACTCGGGGAGGGCCTACGAGCAGTACTTC.

Worth noting for this clonotype: At one of its ends the junction is not consistent with the germline gene, which may arise from a read error. The chain combines TRBV29-1 with TRBJ2-3; D might be TRBD1 or TRBD2, each matching 6 bases. The CDR3 has 16 amino acids. Germline loops: CDR1 SQVTM, CDR2 ANQGSEA. The CDR3 is CSAEWDGGGSTDTQYF. The CDR3 DNA follows: TGCAGCGCTGAATGGGACGGGGGCGGTAGCACAGATACGCAGTATTTT.

This chain connects TRBV5-1 to TRBJ1-1; D gene ambiguous. The germline CDR1 and CDR2 sequences are SGHRS and YFSETQ. The CDR3 has 13 amino acids. V lost 1 base to trimming and J lost 8 bases, with 12 bases between them. CDR3 sequence reads: CASSLISDGEAFF. CDR3 nucleotides: TGCGCCAGCAGCTTGATCTCCGACGGAGAAGCTTTCTTT. The variable domain in full, completed from reference TRBV5-1 and TRBJ1-1, reads KAGVTQTPRYLIKTRGQQVTLSCSPISGHRSVSWYQQTPGQGLQFLFEYFSETQRNKGNFPGRFSGRQFSNSRSEMNVSTLELGDSALYLCASSLISDGEAFFGQGTRLTVV.

This sequence joins TRBV3-1 and TRBJ2-5; 7 bases are a match to TRBD1. V trimming: 0 bases; J trimming: 4 bases; junction bases outside the gene matches: 5. CDR3 length: 15 residues. CDR1 LGHDT and CDR2 YNNKEL come from the germline V gene (reference sequence). The DNA of the CDR3 is TGTGCCAGCAGCCAAGATGTCAGGGGGATAGAGACCCAGTACTTC. This sequence encodes CASSQDVRGIETQYF.

This clonotype appeared once. This chain connects TRBV4-1 to TRBJ2-7, with D perhaps TRBD2 (5 bases). CDR3 size: 13 residues. CDR1 MGHRA and CDR2 YSYEKL come from the germline V gene. V was cut by 3 bases and J by 5 bases, with 11 bases left in between. CDR3 bases: TGCGCCAGCAGCCATCAGCGGCCGGACGAGCAGTACTTC. Protein: CASSHQRPDEQYF.

The chain carries TRBV25-1 and TRBJ1-1; 9 nucleotides match TRBD1. CDR3 length: 13 residues. V shed 8 bases and J 1 base; nucleotides not matched to a gene: 2. Germline V CDR1 and CDR2: MGHDK, SYGVNS. The CDR3 nucleotides read TGTGCCAGCGAGGACAGGGGGAACACTGAAGCTTTCTTT. Translating gives CASEDRGNTEAFF.

The rearrangement uses TRBV3-1 and TRBJ2-1; D might be TRBD2 (6 bases). The CDR3 runs to 16 residues. Trimming cost V 2 bases and J 2 bases, with 13 bases left between them. Germline V gives CDR1 LGHDT, CDR2 YNNKEL (reference sequence). CDR3 coding DNA: TGTGCCAGCAGCCAACTAGACGGACTACCCTACAATGAGCAGTTCTTC. Amino acid sequence: CASSQLDGLPYNEQFF.

Details on this clonotype: The junction differs from germline at one of its ends, possibly a read error. V and J are TRBV2 and TRBJ2-1; D call uncertain. Germline V CDR1 and CDR2: SNHLY, FYNNEI. CDR3 size: 19 residues. The CDR3 sequence: CAGSEPRTSRFFSYNEQFF. The CDR3 region has the DNA TGTGCCGGCAGTGAACCCCGGACCAGTAGGTTTTTCTCCTACAATGAGCAGTTCTTC.

The genes are TRBV2 and TRBJ2-3, with D uncertain. CDR3 length: 13 residues. V was cut by 7 bases and J by 2 bases, with 10 bases left in between. In germline, CDR1 is SNHLY, CDR2 FYNNEI. In DNA, the CDR3 is TGTGCCAGCACTGGGCAATCCACAGATACGCAGTATTTT. Translating gives CASTGQSTDTQYF. Based on the CDR3 plus reference TRBV2 and TRBJ2-3, the full variable domain is EPEVTQTPSHQVTQMGQEVILRCVPISNHLYFYWYRQILGQKVEFLVSFYNNEISEKSEIFDDQFSVERPDGSNFTLKIRSTKLEDSAMYFCASTGQSTDTQYFGPGTRLTVL.

This clonotype was seen more than once but under ten times. The chain employs TRBV20-1 and TRBJ1-6; the match to TRBD1 covers 8 bases. Germline V gene data show CDR1 as DFQATT and CDR2 as SNEGSKA (reference sequence). The trim removed 0 bases at V and 13 bases at J, leaving 14 bases unmatched. The CDR3 runs 16 residues. The CDR3 protein is CSARDPPDREVSPLHF. The CDR3, as DNA: TGCAGTGCTAGAGACCCCCCGGACAGGGAGGTATCGCCCCTCCACTTT.

The CDR3 sequence: CASSLEDGYYEQYF. Here the CDR3 DNA reads TGTGCCAGCAGCTTGGAGGACGGATACTACGAGCAGTACTTC. This sequence joins TRBV5-5 and TRBJ2-7, with D unresolved. Trimming removed 0 bases from V and 3 bases from J, with 10 bases in between. Germline lookup yields CDR1 SGHKS and CDR2 YYEKEE (reference sequence). The CDR3 covers 14 residues.

This rearrangement joins TRBV28 to TRBJ2-5; possibly TRBD1 for D (5 bases). The CDR3 totals 14 residues. Germline-derived CDR1 and CDR2 are MDHEN and SYDVKM. The germline V and J ends were trimmed by 5 bases and 2 bases, with 12 bases remaining between them. CDR3 protein: CASSASGFQETQYF. The CDR3, as DNA: TGTGCCAGCAGTGCCTCAGGGTTTCAAGAGACCCAGTACTTC.

The chain employs TRBV7-6 and TRBJ2-2; 9 positions agree with TRBD1. V dropped 2 bases and J dropped 5; count of bases not matched to a gene: 3. Germline CDR1 is SGHVS and CDR2 is FNYEAQ. The CDR3 covers 15 residues. CDR3 coding DNA: TGTGCCAGCAGCTTACTTGGGACAGGGACCGGGGAGCTGTTTTTT. This codes for CASSLLGTGTGELFF.

DNA of the CDR3: TGTGCCAGCAGTTTCGGGACAGGTTACAATGAGCAGTTCTTC. Its protein product is CASSFGTGYNEQFF. This rearrangement joins TRBV27 to TRBJ2-1, with TRBD1 matching 8 bases. Germline V gene lookup returns CDR1 MNHEY and CDR2 SMNVEV (reference sequence). CDR3 size: 14 residues. V shed 3 bases and J 4 bases; nucleotides not matched to a gene: 2.

This clonotype was seen only once. The CDR3, as DNA: TGTGCCAGCACCTCCCTCGGGACCTGGGTCCCAGATACGCAGTATTTT. Translating it yields CASTSLGTWVPDTQYF. The V gene is TRBV7-8, the J gene TRBJ2-3; D possibly matches TRBD1 or TRBD2 (5 bases each). CDR1 is SGHVS, CDR2 FQNEAQ, per germline. The CDR3 length is 16 residues. Trimming shortened V by 7 bases and J by 4 bases, and 21 bases separated the two germline ends.

The J gene is TRBJ2-7, the V gene TRBV20-1; 7 bases match TRBD2. Germline assignment: CDR1 DFQATT and CDR2 SNEGSKA (reference sequence). There are 15 residues in the CDR3. The J segment lost 1 base and the V segment lost 6 bases, leaving 12 bases of the junction unmatched. The CDR3 is CSARVRASGSYEQYF. The CDR3 DNA is TGCAGTGCCCGAGTGCGAGCTAGCGGTTCCTACGAGCAGTACTTC.

This chain connects TRBV13 to TRBJ2-1; D remains ambiguous. CDR1 is PRHDT, CDR2 FYEKMQ, per germline (reference sequence). The CDR3 runs 13 residues. V lost 4 bases and J 4 bases, leaving 8 bases between the germline ends. Written as DNA, the CDR3 is TGTGCCAGCAGCTCACACCTTTACAATGAGCAGTTCTTC. It translates to CASSSHLYNEQFF. The complete variable domain, with remaining parts taken from reference TRBV13 and TRBJ2-1, reads AAGVIQSPRHLIKEKRETATLKCYPIPRHDTVYWYQQGPGQDPQFLISFYEKMQSDKGSIPDRFSAQQFSDYHSELNMSSLELGDSALYFCASSSHLYNEQFFGPGTRLTVL.